These 10 T cell receptor beta chains share one sample of origin, sequenced in a study of blood T cells in healthy people across ages. A sample-barcoded 5' primer and a J-beta primer mix were used in a second PCR of roughly 7 to 11 cycles. TCRdb fed the 5' RACE reads into MiXCR, producing one record per CDR3 protein. The sample holds some 1.4 million distinct CDR3 sequences, approximately 42% seen once. Sequenced input: blood. Receptors originate from a woman aged 18-30 years in good health.

A few counts support this clonotype. The CDR3: CASKVVGGYTEAFF. CDR3 sequence (DNA): TGTGCCAGCAAGGTGGTTGGCGGGTACACTGAAGCTTTCTTT. The chain combines TRBV7-2 with TRBJ1-1; D is ambiguous. Trimming cost V 7 bases and J 3 bases, with 15 bases left between them. The CDR3 length is 14 residues. The germline CDR1 and CDR2 sequences are SGHTA and FQGNSA.

This clonotype was counted a single time. This chain connects TRBV6-1 to TRBJ2-3, with no clear D. The CDR3 is made up of 14 amino acids. In germline, CDR1 is MNHNS, CDR2 SASEGT. With 4 bases removed from V and 1 base from J, the gap between germline ends came to 9 bases. CDR3 DNA: TGTGCCAGCAGTGCAGCGCAGGGCACAGATACGCAGTATTTT. Its protein is CASSAAQGTDTQYF.

This clonotype was observed many times. This chain links TRBV7-9 with TRBJ2-3; 9 nucleotides match TRBD2. The germline V gene has CDR1 SEHNR and CDR2 FQNEAQ (reference sequence). Trimming at V came to 2 bases and at J to 0 bases, leaving 9 bases not matched to a gene. The CDR3 spans 18 residues. CDR3 sequence reads: CASSLLEAGGISTDTQYF. Here the CDR3 DNA reads TGTGCCAGCAGCTTACTCGAAGCGGGGGGCATTAGCACAGATACGCAGTATTTT.

The rearrangement uses TRBV15 and TRBJ2-3, with 7 bases fitting TRBD1. Germline V gene lookup returns CDR1 LNHNV and CDR2 YYDKDF (reference sequence). The CDR3 has 12 amino acids. Germline trimming cut 1 base from V and 11 bases from J; bases unmatched to any gene: 3. CDR3 DNA sequence: TGTGCCACCAGCAGAGGTGGGGACAGGCAGTATTTT. Translation gives CATSRGGDRQYF.

The sample holds a few counts of this clonotype. The rearrangement uses TRBV12-3 or TRBV12-4 and TRBJ1-2; perhaps TRBD1 as D (6 bases). Trimming removed 5 bases at V and 7 bases at J, with 14 bases between. This CDR3 region has 13 residues. CDR3 sequence reads: CASSQQGKSGYTF. CDR3 sequence (DNA): TGTGCCAGCAGTCAACAGGGAAAGAGTGGCTACACCTTC.

The V call is TRBV24-1, the J call TRBJ1-2; D perhaps matches TRBD1 (5 bases). In germline, CDR1 is KGHDR, CDR2 SFDVKD. The CDR3 runs 15 residues. Trimming removed 3 bases from V and 4 bases from J, with 14 bases in between. The CDR3, as DNA: TGTGCCACCAGTGATCCCGGGACTTCAGGCTATGGCTACACCTTC. Translation gives CATSDPGTSGYGYTF.

The chain has TRBV28 and TRBJ2-6; D not resolved. The CDR3 sequence is 15 residues long. The germline gives CDR1 MDHEN, CDR2 SYDVKM. V shed 6 bases and J shed 0 bases, with 9 bases lying between them. The CDR3 sequence: CASSQVNSGANVLTF. The CDR3 region has the DNA TGTGCCAGCAGCCAAGTGAACTCTGGGGCCAACGTCCTGACTTTC.

The chain employs TRBV3-1 and TRBJ2-3; 7 bases map to TRBD1. The J segment lost 9 bases and the V segment lost 1 base, leaving 10 bases of the junction unmatched. Germline CDR1 LGHDT, CDR2 YNNKEL (reference sequence). The CDR3 length is 15 residues. The CDR3 reads CASSQASTGMGTQYF. The CDR3 DNA reads as TGTGCCAGCAGCCAAGCGTCGACAGGGATGGGAACGCAGTATTTT.

With respect to this clonotype: The junction departs from the called germline gene at one end, perhaps through a read error. The V and J genes are TRBV24-1 and TRBJ2-1; no clear D gene. The germline gives CDR1 KGHDR, CDR2 SFDVKD. The CDR3 is 13 amino acids. The CDR3 DNA sequence: TGTGCCACCAGTGACCTAGTTGACAATGAGCAGTTATTC. Translated: CATSDLVDNEQLF.

J is TRBJ1-5 and V is TRBV2, with TRBD1 matching over 8 bases. Per germline, CDR1 SNHLY and CDR2 FYNNEI. V dropped 8 bases and J dropped 3; count of bases not matched to a gene: 9. There are 15 residues in the CDR3. CDR3 region: CASGVGQGVNQPQHF. CDR3 sequence (DNA): TGTGCCAGCGGGGTAGGACAGGGAGTCAATCAGCCCCAGCATTTT.